One sample yielded the 9 T cell receptor beta chains listed below, sequenced in a study of B cell selection in AIRE deficiency. Repertoires were generated with immunoSEQ multiplex PCR, while TCRdb's copy carries only in-frame clones and drops some. The table has about 18,000 clones, 93% seen once. Regulatory T cells were sorted as CD4+CD25hiCD127low/negative. Sequenced: CD4+CD25+ Tregs sorted from PBMCs. The receptors derive from a human donor in good health.

The V call is TRBV4-1, the J call TRBJ1-2, with D perhaps matching TRBD1 (6 bases). This CDR3 is 15 amino acids long. Germline V lookup: CDR1 MGHRA, CDR2 YSYEKL. Trimming took off 1 base at V and 4 bases at J, with 13 bases between the two ends. CDR3 bases: TGCGCCAGCAGCCAAGTATCGGACAGCCCCTATGGCTACACCTTC. It encodes CASSQVSDSPYGYTF.

The CDR3 region is CASSSLGGRSSYEQYF. Here the CDR3 DNA reads TGTGCCAGCAGCTCCCTTGGTGGCAGGAGCTCCTACGAGCAGTACTTC. V usage is TRBV13 and J usage is TRBJ2-7; D is unclear. Trimming removed 4 bases from V and 0 bases from J, with 16 bases in between. CDR1 and CDR2 from the germline V gene are PRHDT and FYEKMQ (reference sequence). The CDR3 totals 16 residues.

V usage is TRBV2 and J usage is TRBJ2-1; D not resolved. Germline assignment: CDR1 SNHLY and CDR2 FYNNEI. There are 10 residues in the CDR3. The V and J ends lost 5 bases and 7 bases respectively, with 3 bases between them. CDR3 sequence: CASSPNEQFF. DNA of the CDR3: TGTGCCAGCAGTCCTAATGAGCAGTTCTTC.

This chain joins TRBV18 and TRBJ2-5; TRBD1 aligns across 11 bases. Matching the DNA end better, TRBJ2-7 makes the J call doubtful. The germline CDR1 and CDR2 sequences are KGHSH and LQKENI. CDR3 length equals 15 residues. CDR3 protein: CASSFSRDRGYEQYF. As DNA, the CDR3 is TGTGCCAGCTCATTTAGCCGGGACAGGGGGTACGAGCAGTACTTC.

V usage is TRBV18 and J usage is TRBJ2-3, with TRBD2 as a possible D gene (6 bases). Between the trimmed V and J ends, which lost 0 bases and 1 base, there was a span of 14 bases. CDR3 length: 17 amino acids. Germline CDR1 is KGHSH and CDR2 is LQKENI. DNA for the CDR3: TGTGCCAGCTCACCACCGAGTCCGGGGGAGGGCACAGATACGCAGTATTTT. Residues: CASSPPSPGEGTDTQYF.

The count of this clone is one. V and J are TRBV7-2 and TRBJ2-1, with 7 bases aligning to TRBD2. CDR1 SGHTA and CDR2 FQGNSA come from the germline V gene. The CDR3 has 18 residues. With V trimmed by 5 bases and J by 3 bases, 16 bases remained unmatched. DNA of the CDR3: TGTGCCAGCAGCCTTGGCCCCAAAACTAGCGTTAACTACAATGAGCAGTTCTTC. Protein: CASSLGPKTSVNYNEQFF. Supplemented by reference TRBV7-2 and TRBJ2-1, the full variable domain reads GAGVSQSPSNKVTEKGKDVELRCDPISGHTALYWYRQSLGQGLEFLIYFQGNSAPDKSGLPSDRFSAERTGGSVSTLTIQRTQQEDSAVYLCASSLGPKTSVNYNEQFFGPGTRLTVL.

CDR3 loop: CASSKKKAEGRDRTDTQYF. The CDR3 DNA follows: TGTGCCAGCAGCAAAAAAAAGGCTGAGGGCAGGGATAGGACAGATACGCAGTATTTT. The gene calls are TRBV21-1 and TRBJ2-3. TRBV21-1 is listed as a pseudogene. The CDR3 totals 19 residues.

Here the CDR3 reads CASSLRRGRYNEQFF. In DNA, the CDR3 is TGTGCCAGCAGCTTGAGGCGGGGGCGATACAATGAGCAGTTCTTC. The rearrangement joins TRBV7-2 to TRBJ2-1; D is possibly TRBD2 (7 bases). Germline V gene sequence: CDR1 SGHTA, CDR2 FQGNSA. Trimming cost V 3 bases and J 4 bases, with 13 bases left between them. This CDR3 contains 15 residues.

This chain joins TRBV7-9 and TRBJ1-2, with D maybe TRBD1 (5 bases). Germline V gene data show CDR1 as SEHNR and CDR2 as FQNEAQ (reference sequence). V was shortened by 5 bases and J by 7 bases, with 17 bases between the two germline ends. The CDR3 has 14 residues. DNA of the CDR3: TGTGCCAGCAGCCCCGGCCGGGGCTCACTTGGCTACACCTTC. This gives the protein CASSPGRGSLGYTF.